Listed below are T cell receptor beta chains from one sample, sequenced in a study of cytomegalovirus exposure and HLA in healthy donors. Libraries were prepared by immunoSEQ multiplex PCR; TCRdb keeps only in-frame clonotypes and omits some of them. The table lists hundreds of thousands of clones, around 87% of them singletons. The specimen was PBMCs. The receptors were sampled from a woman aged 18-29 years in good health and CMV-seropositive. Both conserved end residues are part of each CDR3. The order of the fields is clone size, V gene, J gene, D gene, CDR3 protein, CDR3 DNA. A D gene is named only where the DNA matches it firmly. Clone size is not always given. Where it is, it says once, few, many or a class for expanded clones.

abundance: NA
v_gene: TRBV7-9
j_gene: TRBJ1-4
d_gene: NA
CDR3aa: CASTQDSHNEKLFF
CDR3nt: TGTGCCAGCACACAGGACAGTCATAATGAAAAACTGTTTTTT

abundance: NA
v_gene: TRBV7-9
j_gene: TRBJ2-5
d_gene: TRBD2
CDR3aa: CASSPNIGTSEETQYF
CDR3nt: TGTGCCAGCAGCCCAAACATCGGGACTAGCGAAGAGACCCAGTACTTC

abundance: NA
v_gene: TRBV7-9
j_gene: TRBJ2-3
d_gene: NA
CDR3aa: CASSPQVLQADTQYF
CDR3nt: TGTGCCAGCAGCCCGCAGGTTCTACAAGCAGATACGCAGTATTTT

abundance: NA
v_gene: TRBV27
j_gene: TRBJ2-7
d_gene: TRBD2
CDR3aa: CASSSGLAGGATYEQYF
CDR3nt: TGTGCCAGCAGTTCGGGACTAGCGGGAGGTGCCACCTACGAGCAGTACTTC

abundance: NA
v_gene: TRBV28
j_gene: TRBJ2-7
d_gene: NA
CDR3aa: CASSLPDSSYEQYF
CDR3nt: TGTGCCAGCAGTTTACCCGACAGTTCCTACGAGCAGTACTTC

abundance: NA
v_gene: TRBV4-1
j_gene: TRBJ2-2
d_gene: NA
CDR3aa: CASSQVGGTGELFF
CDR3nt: TGCGCCAGCAGCCAAGTTGGGGGGACCGGGGAGCTGTTTTTT

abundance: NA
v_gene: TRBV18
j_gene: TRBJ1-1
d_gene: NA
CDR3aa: CASDPGSEAFF
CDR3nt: TGTGCCAGCGACCCGGGGTCTGAAGCTTTCTTT

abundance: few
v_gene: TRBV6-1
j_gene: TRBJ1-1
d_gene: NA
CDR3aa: CASRVRGAGAEAFF
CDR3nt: TGTGCCAGCAGGGTACGGGGGGCGGGAGCTGAAGCTTTCTTT

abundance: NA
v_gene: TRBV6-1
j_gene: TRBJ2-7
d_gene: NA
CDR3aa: CASSESGDYEQYF
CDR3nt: TGTGCCAGCAGTGAGTCAGGGGACTACGAGCAGTACTTC

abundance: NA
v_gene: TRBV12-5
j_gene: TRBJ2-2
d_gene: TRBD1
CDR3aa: CASSRTGLTGELFF
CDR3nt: TGTGCTAGTTCAAGGACAGGGTTAACCGGGGAGCTGTTTTTT

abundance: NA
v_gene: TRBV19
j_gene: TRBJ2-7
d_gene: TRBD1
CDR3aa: CASSIRATGTYEQYF
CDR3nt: TGTGCCAGTAGTATTAGGGCGACAGGGACCTACGAGCAGTACTTC